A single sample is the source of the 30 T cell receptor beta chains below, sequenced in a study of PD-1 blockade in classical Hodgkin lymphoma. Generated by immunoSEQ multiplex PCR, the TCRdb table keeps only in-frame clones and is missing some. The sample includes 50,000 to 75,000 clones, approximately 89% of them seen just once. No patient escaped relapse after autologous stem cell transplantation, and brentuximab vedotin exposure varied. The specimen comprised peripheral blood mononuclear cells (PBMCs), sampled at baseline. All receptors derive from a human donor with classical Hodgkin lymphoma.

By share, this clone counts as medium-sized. The CDR3 sequence: CASSPKGTGLVGELFF. CDR3 DNA: TGTGCCAGCAGCCCAAAAGGGACAGGGTTGGTCGGGGAGCTGTTTTTT. V gene TRBV5-6 combines with J gene TRBJ2-2; 9 positions match TRBD1. Germline values: CDR1 SGHDT, CDR2 YYEEEE. V lost 4 bases and J lost 7; bases outside the gene matches: 11. The CDR3 contains 16 residues.

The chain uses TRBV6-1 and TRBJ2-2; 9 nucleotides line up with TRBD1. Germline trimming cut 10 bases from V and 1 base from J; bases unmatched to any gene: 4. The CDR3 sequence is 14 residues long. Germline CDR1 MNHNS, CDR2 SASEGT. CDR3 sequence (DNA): TGTGCCATCGACAGGGGGTGGAACACCGGGGAGCTGTTTTTT. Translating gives CAIDRGWNTGELFF.

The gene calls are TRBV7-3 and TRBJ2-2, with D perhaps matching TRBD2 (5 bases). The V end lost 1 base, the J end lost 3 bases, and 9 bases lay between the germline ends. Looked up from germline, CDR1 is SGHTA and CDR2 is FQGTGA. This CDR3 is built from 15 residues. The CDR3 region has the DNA TGTGCCAGCAGCTTAATTTTCGGGGACACCGGGGAGCTGTTTTTT. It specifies CASSLIFGDTGELFF.

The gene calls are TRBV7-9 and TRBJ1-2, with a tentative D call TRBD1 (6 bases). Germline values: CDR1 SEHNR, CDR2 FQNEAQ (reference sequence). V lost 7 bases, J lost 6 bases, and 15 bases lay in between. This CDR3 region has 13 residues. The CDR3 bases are TGTGCCAGCATGCGGGACACCTTGCATGGCTACACCTTC. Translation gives CASMRDTLHGYTF.

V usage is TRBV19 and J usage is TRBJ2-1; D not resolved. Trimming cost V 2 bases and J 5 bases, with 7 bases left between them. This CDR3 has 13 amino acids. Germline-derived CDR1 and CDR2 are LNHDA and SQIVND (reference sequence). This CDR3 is CASSIKRDNEQFF. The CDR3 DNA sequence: TGTGCCAGTAGTATAAAAAGGGACAATGAGCAGTTCTTC.

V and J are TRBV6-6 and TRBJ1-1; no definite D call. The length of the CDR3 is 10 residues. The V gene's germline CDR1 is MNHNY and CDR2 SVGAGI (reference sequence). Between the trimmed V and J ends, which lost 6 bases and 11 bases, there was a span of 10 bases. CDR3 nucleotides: TGTGCCAGCAGCGGGTCGGTGGCTTTCTTT. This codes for CASSGSVAFF.

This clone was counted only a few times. The CDR3 bases are TGTGCCAGCAGCCCATTCGAGGGGACTCCCGATCACGAGCAGTACTTC. This sequence encodes CASSPFEGTPDHEQYF. This chain links TRBV13 with TRBJ2-7; D is perhaps TRBD2 (6 bases). In germline, CDR1 is PRHDT, CDR2 FYEKMQ (reference sequence). V lost 5 bases, J lost 5 bases, and 22 bases lay in between. The CDR3 totals 16 residues.

CDR3 sequence: CASSRLTGPNYEQYF. The CDR3 DNA follows: TGTGCCAGCAGTAGACTTACCGGGCCCAATTACGAGCAGTACTTC. This sequence joins TRBV6-5 and TRBJ2-7; D gene uncertain. Trimming pared 5 bases from V and 4 bases from J, leaving 18 bases between. Germline lookup yields CDR1 MNHEY and CDR2 SVGAGI. The CDR3 is 15 amino acids.

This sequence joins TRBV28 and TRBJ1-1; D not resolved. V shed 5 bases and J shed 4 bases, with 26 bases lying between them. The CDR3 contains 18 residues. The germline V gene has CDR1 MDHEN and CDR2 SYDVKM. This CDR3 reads CASSPDDLGSVMSTEAFF. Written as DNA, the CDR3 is TGTGCCAGCAGTCCCGATGACCTGGGTTCGGTTATGAGCACTGAAGCTTTCTTT.

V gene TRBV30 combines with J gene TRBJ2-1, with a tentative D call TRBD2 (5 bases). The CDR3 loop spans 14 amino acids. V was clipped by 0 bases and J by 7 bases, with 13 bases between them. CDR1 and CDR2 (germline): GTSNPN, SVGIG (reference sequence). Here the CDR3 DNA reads TGTGCCTGGAGTGTAATGAGGGCGCGAAATGAGCAGTTCTTC. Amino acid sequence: CAWSVMRARNEQFF.

CDR3 nucleotide sequence: TGTGCCAGCAGGGGGGACACGTTGATGGCTGAAGCTTTCTTT. Translation: CASRGDTLMAEAFF. J is TRBJ1-1 and V is TRBV6-5; possibly TRBD1 for D (6 bases). This CDR3 is built from 14 residues. V gave up 6 bases and J gave up 6 bases, with 17 bases separating them. Germline V CDR1 and CDR2: MNHEY, SVGAGI.

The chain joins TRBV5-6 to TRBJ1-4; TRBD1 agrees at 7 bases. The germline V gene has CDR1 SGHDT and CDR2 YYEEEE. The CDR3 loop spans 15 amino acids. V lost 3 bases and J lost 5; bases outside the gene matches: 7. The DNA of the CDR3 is TGTGCCAGCAGCTACCCGACAGGGACAAATGAAAAACTGTTTTTT. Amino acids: CASSYPTGTNEKLFF.

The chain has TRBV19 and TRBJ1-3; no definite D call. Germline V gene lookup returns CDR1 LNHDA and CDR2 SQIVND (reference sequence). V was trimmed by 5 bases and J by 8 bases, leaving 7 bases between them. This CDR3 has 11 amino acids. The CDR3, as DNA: TGTGCCAGTAGTTGGGGAGACACCATATATTTT. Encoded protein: CASSWGDTIYF. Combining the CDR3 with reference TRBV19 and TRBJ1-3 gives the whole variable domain DGGITQSPKYLFRKEGQNVTLSCEQNLNHDAMYWYRQDPGQGLRLIYYSQIVNDFQKGDIAEGYSVSREKKESFPLTVTSAQKNPTAFYLCASSWGDTIYFGEGSWLTVV.

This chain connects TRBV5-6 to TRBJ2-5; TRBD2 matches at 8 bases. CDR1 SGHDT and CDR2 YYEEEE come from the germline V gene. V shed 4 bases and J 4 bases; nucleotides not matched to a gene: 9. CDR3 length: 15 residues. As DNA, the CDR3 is TGTGCCAGCAGCCGCCCGGCTGCGGGGGGAGAGACCCAGTACTTC. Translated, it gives CASSRPAAGGETQYF.

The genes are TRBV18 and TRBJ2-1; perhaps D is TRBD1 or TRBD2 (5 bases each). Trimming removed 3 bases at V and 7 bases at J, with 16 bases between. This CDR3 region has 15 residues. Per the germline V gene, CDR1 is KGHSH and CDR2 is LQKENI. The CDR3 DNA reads TGTGCCAGCTCACCCCCCGGGACGGCCAGGAATGAGCAGTTCTTC. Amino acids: CASSPPGTARNEQFF.

CDR3 nucleotides: TGTGCCAGCACCCCATTTAGCGGGGCGAACTACGAGCAGTACTTC. Translated, it gives CASTPFSGANYEQYF. The rearrangement links TRBV6-5 to TRBJ2-7, with 8 bases fitting TRBD2. J was trimmed by 3 bases and V by 7 bases; bases with no gene match: 11. This CDR3 spans 15 amino acids. In germline, CDR1 is MNHEY, CDR2 SVGAGI.

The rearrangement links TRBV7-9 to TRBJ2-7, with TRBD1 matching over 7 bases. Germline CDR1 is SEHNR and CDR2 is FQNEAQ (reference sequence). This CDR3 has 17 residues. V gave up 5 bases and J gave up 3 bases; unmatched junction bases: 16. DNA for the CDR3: TGTGCCAGCAGCCGGATGGGACAGACCTTGTCTTACTACGAGCAGTACTTC. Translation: CASSRMGQTLSYYEQYF.

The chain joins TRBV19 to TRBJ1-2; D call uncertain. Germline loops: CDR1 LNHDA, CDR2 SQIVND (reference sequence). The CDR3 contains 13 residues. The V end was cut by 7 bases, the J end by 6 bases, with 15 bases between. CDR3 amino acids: CASTPDGMNGYTF. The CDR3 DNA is TGTGCCAGTACCCCGGACGGGATGAATGGCTACACCTTC.

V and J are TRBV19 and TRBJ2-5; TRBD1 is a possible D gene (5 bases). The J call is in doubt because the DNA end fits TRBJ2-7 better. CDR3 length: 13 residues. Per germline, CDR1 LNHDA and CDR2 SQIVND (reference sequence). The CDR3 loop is CASSMGLAYEQYF. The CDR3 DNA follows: TGTGCCAGTAGTATGGGGCTGGCCTACGAGCAGTACTTC.

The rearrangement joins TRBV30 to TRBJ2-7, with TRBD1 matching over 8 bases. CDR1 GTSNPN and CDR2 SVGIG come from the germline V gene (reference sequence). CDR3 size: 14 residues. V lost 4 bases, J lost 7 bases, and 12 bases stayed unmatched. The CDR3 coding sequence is TGTGCCTGGAAGAACAGGGGGGTCAATCCTGAGCAGTACTTC. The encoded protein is CAWKNRGVNPEQYF.

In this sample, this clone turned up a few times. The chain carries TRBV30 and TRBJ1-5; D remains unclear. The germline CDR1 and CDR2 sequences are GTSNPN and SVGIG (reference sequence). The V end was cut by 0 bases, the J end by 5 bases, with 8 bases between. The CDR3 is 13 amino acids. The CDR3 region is CAWSVLGHQPQHF. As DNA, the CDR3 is TGTGCCTGGAGTGTCTTAGGTCATCAGCCCCAGCATTTT.

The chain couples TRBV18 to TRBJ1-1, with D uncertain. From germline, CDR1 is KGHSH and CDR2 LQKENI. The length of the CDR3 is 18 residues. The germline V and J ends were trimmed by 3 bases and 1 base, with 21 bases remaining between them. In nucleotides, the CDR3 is TGTGCCAGCTCACCTTTCGCCCCCCCTCCTCGATGGAACACTGAAGCTTTCTTT. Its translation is CASSPFAPPPRWNTEAFF.

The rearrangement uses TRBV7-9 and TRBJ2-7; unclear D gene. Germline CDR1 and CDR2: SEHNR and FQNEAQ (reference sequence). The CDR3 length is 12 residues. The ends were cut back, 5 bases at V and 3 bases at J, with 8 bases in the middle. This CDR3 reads CASSPAHYEQYF. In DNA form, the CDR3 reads TGTGCCAGCAGCCCAGCCCACTACGAGCAGTACTTC. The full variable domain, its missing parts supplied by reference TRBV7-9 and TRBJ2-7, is DTGVSQNPRHKITKRGQNVTFRCDPISEHNRLYWYRQTLGQGPEFLTYFQNEAQLEKSRLLSDRFSAERPKGSFSTLEIQRTEQGDSAMYLCASSPAHYEQYFGPGTRLTVT.

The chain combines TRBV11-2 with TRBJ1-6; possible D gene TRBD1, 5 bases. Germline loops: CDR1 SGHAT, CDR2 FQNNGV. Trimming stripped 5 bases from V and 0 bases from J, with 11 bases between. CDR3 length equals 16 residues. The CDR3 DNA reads TGTGCCAGCAGCCTCAGGGAAAGCTCCTATAATTCACCCCTCCACTTT. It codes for CASSLRESSYNSPLHF. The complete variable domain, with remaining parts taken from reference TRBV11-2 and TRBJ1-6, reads EAGVAQSPRYKIIEKRQSVAFWCNPISGHATLYWYQQILGQGPKLLIQFQNNGVVDDSQLPKDRFSAERLKGVDSTLKIQPAKLEDSAVYLCASSLRESSYNSPLHFGNGTRLTVT.

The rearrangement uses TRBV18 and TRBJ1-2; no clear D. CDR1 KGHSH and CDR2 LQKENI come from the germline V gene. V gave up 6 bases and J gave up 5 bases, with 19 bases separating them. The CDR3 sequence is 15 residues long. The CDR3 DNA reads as TGTGCCAGCTCCGAAAGGACGGACCCCCGGTATGGCTACACCTTC. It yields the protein CASSERTDPRYGYTF.

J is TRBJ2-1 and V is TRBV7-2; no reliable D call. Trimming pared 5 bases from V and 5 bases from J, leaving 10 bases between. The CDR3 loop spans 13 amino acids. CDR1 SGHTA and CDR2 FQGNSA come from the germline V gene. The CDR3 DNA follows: TGTGCCAGCAGCCCAGGACGGAACAATGAGCAGTTCTTC. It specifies CASSPGRNNEQFF.

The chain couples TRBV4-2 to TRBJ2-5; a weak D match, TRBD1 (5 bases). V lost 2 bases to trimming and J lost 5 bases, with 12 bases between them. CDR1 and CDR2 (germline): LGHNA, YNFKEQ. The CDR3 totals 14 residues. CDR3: CASSQPGQGETQYF. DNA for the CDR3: TGTGCCAGCAGCCAACCCGGGCAGGGTGAGACCCAGTACTTC.

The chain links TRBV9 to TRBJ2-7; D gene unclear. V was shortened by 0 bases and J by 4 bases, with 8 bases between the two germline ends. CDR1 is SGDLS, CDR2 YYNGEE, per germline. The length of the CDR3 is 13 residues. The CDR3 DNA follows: TGTGCCAGCAGCGTAGGGGGTTCGTACGAGCAGTACTTC. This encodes CASSVGGSYEQYF. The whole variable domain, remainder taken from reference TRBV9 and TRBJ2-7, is DSGVTQTPKHLITATGQRVTLRCSPRSGDLSVYWYQQSLDQGLQFLIQYYNGEERAKGNILERFSAQQFPDLHSELNLSSLELGDSALYFCASSVGGSYEQYFGPGTRLTVT.

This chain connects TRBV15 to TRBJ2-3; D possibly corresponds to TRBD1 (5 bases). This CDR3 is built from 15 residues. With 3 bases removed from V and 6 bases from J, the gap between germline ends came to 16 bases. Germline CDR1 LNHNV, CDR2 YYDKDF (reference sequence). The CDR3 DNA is TGTGCCACCAGCAGCCAGGGCAACTCAGGGGATACGCAGTATTTT. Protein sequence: CATSSQGNSGDTQYF.

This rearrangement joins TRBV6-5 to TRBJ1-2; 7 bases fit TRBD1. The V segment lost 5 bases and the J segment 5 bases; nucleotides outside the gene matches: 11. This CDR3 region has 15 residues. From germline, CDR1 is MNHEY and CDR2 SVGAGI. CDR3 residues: CASSRDSLGPYGYTF. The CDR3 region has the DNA TGTGCCAGCAGTAGGGACAGCCTAGGACCTTATGGCTACACCTTC.